The 4 T cell receptor beta chains listed next were all sequenced from one sample in a study of blood T cell repertoires in COVID-19. The table came from immunoSEQ multiplex PCR; TCRdb's copy has only in-frame clones and leaves some out. Among about 80,000 clones listed, around four fifths were seen once. The sequencing sample was made of peripheral blood. Receptors originate from a human donor in a cohort sampled during active COVID-19.

The chain couples TRBV7-8 to TRBJ1-3; D may be TRBD1 (6 bases). The ends were cut back, 5 bases at V and 7 bases at J, with 18 bases in the middle. CDR1 and CDR2 (germline): SGHVS, FQNEAQ. This CDR3 contains 15 residues. The CDR3 protein is CASSRDRSDGNTIYF. CDR3 sequence (DNA): TGTGCCAGCAGCCGTGACAGGTCCGACGGGAACACCATATATTTT.

The chain has TRBV6-5 and TRBJ2-5; TRBD1 matches 11 bases. V trimming: 6 bases; J trimming: 5 bases; junction bases outside the gene matches: 5. CDR1 is MNHEY and CDR2 is SVGAGI in the germline V gene. CDR3 length: 14 amino acids. CDR3 in amino acids: CASSPGTGGETQYF. CDR3 coding DNA: TGTGCCAGCAGCCCCGGGACAGGGGGTGAGACCCAGTACTTC.

The chain has TRBV30 and TRBJ2-7; TRBD2 agrees at 15 bases. Per germline, CDR1 GTSNPN and CDR2 SVGIG (reference sequence). The V gene end was trimmed by 0 bases and the J gene end by 4 bases; junction bases not matched to a gene: 1. The CDR3 is 15 amino acids. The CDR3 is CAWSVGTSGRYEQYF. CDR3 nucleotides: TGTGCCTGGAGTGTAGGGACTAGCGGGAGGTACGAGCAGTACTTC.

The chain carries TRBV6-5 and TRBJ1-2; TRBD1 aligns across 9 bases. The CDR3 has 14 amino acids. Germline CDR1 MNHEY, CDR2 SVGAGI. The J segment lost 4 bases and the V segment lost 6 bases, leaving 6 bases of the junction unmatched. CDR3 nucleotide sequence: TGTGCCAGCAGCGGACAGGGGCCTCGCTATGGCTACACCTTC. Translated, it gives CASSGQGPRYGYTF.